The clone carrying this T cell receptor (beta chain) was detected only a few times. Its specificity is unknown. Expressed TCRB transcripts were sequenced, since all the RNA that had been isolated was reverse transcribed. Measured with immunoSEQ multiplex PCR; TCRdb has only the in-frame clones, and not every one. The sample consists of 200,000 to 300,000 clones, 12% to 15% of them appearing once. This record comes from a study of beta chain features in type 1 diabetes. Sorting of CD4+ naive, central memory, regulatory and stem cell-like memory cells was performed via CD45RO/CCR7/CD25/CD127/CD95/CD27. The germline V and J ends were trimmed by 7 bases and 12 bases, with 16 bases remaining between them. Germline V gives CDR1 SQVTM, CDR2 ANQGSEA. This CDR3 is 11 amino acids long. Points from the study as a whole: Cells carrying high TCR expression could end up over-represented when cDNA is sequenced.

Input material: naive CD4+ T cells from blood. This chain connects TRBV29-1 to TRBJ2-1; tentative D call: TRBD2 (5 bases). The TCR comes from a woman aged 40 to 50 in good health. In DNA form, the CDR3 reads TGCAGCGGCGAAACTAGTCGGGGGCAGTTCTTC. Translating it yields CSGETSRGQFF.